Listed below are T cell receptor beta chains from one sample, sequenced in a study of cytomegalovirus exposure and HLA in healthy donors. Sequenced by immunoSEQ multiplex PCR; TCRdb stores in-frame clones only, minus some. The sample holds fewer than 200,000 clones, 70% to 90% seen once. Sequenced material: PBMCs. Receptor source: a woman aged 25 to 39 in good health and CMV-seronegative. CDR3s include the opening cysteine and the closing phenylalanine or tryptophan. A D gene is named only where the DNA matches it firmly. The listing skips clone size in some rows; elsewhere it reads once, few, many or a size class.

.	TRBV15	TRBD1	TRBJ2-3	TGTGCCACCAGCAGAGCAAGACAGGGTACAGATACGCAGTATTTT	CATSRARQGTDTQYF
.	TRBV18	.	TRBJ1-4	TGTGCCACAATGGGGGCAGATGAAAAACTGTTTTTT	CATMGADEKLFF
few	TRBV5-6	.	TRBJ2-1	TGTGCCAGCAGCTTGGACTTGACTAGGGGACGGGGTCTTGGGCAGTTCTTC	CASSLDLTRGRGLGQFF
.	TRBV2	.	TRBJ2-7	TGTGCCAGCAGTGATAGGGTAGCGTGGCACGAGCAGTACTTC	CASSDRVAWHEQYF
.	TRBV6-5	.	TRBJ2-7	TGTGCCAGCAGTGCGGGACTGACCTCCTACGAGCAGTACTTC	CASSAGLTSYEQYF
.	TRBV19	.	TRBJ1-2	TGTGCCAGTAACGGGGTTCCAATGGCCCCTTACTATGGCTACACCTTC	CASNGVPMAPYYGYTF
.	TRBV6-1	.	TRBJ2-2	TGTGCCAGCAGTGATACAGGTCCCAAACGCACGGAGCTGTTTTTT	CASSDTGPKRTELFF
few	TRBV4-1	TRBD1	TRBJ1-1	TGCGCCAGCAGCCAAGTTGAGACAGGGTTGAGGACTGAAGCTTTCTTT	CASSQVETGLRTEAFF
.	TRBV6-1	TRBD1	TRBJ2-5	TGTGCCAGCAGTGATAGTCCAGGACAGGGACGAGAGACCCAGTACTTC	CASSDSPGQGRETQYF
.	TRBV6-4	TRBD2	TRBJ2-3	TGTGCCAGCAGCTCGACTAGCGGGGGGGCCGATACGCAGTATTTT	CASSSTSGGADTQYF
.	TRBV28	.	TRBJ2-5	TGTGCCAGCAGTCCACGGTTGAAGACCCAGTACTTC	CASSPRLKTQYF
.	TRBV10-3	TRBD1	TRBJ1-2	TGTGCCATCAGTGAGCAGGGGGCTAACTATGGCTACACCTTC	CAISEQGANYGYTF
.	TRBV9	TRBD1	TRBJ1-1	TGTGCCAGCAGCGCAACAGGGGCCCCTGAAGCTTTCTTT	CASSATGAPEAFF
.	TRBV27	TRBD1	TRBJ2-7	TGTGCCAGCAGTTTGACAGGGGTGTATGTTGAGCAGTACTTC	CASSLTGVYVEQYF
.	TRBV7-9	.	TRBJ1-3	TGTGCCAGCAGCTTATCAGGAGGGGCCTTTCACAACTCTGGAAACACCATATATTTT	CASSLSGGAFHNSGNTIYF
.	TRBV28	TRBD1	TRBJ2-1	TGTGCCAGCAGCGACCGGGACAGGGGGCCGGGCAATGAGCAGTTCTTC	CASSDRDRGPGNEQFF
.	TRBV4-3	.	TRBJ2-3	TGCGCCAGCAGCCAAGATTGGGGAGCCACAGATACGCAGTATTTT	CASSQDWGATDTQYF
.	TRBV9	.	TRBJ2-3	TGTGCCAGCAGCGTAGGTGCCAGGGCGGCCACAGATACGCAGTATTTT	CASSVGARAATDTQYF
once	TRBV28	.	TRBJ2-7	TGTGCCAGCAGTTTTGTGTTTGCGGGGATAGGCGAGCAGTACTTC	CASSFVFAGIGEQYF